The next 5 T cell receptor beta chains were all read from a single sample in a study of T cells in Graves' hyperthyroidism and ophthalmopathy. TCR beta CDR3 regions were amplified from RNA transcripts. A first-round RT-PCR of the TCR CDR3 used the HTBI primer set. TCRdb re-analysed the multiplex PCR reads in MiXCR, keeping a single row per CDR3 protein. This table holds roughly 840,000 distinct CDR3 sequences, 38% found once. The source material was blood. Source of these receptors: a young man with Graves' hyperthyroidism.

A remark on this clonotype: A junction end diverges from the germline sequence, so it may reflect a read error. This chain links TRBV9 with TRBJ2-5; D possibly corresponds to TRBD2 (7 bases). This CDR3 region has 13 residues. CDR1 SGDLS and CDR2 YYNGEE come from the germline V gene. The CDR3 bases are TGTGCCAGCGGCGCCGGGGGGCGAGAGACCCAGTATTTC. Translation gives CASGAGGRETQYF.

This clonotype showed up many times. This chain links TRBV7-8 with TRBJ1-5; D gene uncertain. V was clipped by 0 bases and J by 9 bases, with 9 bases between them. CDR1 and CDR2 from the germline V gene are SGHVS and FQNEAQ. The CDR3 is made up of 13 amino acids. The CDR3 region is CASSLALQRPQHF. CDR3 DNA: TGTGCCAGCAGCTTAGCCCTACAAAGGCCCCAGCATTTT.

This clonotype was observed many times. The V call is TRBV7-9, the J call TRBJ2-7; TRBD1 is a possible D gene (6 bases). From germline, CDR1 is SEHNR and CDR2 FQNEAQ (reference sequence). The CDR3 consists of 13 residues. Trimming removed 1 base from V and 4 bases from J, with 8 bases in between. This CDR3 reads CASSLGDNYEQYF. The DNA for the CDR3 is TGTGCCAGCAGCTTAGGGGACAATTACGAGCAGTACTTC.

Of note for this clonotype: Possible read error: a much larger clone is one base away. The gene calls are TRBV11-1 and TRBJ2-7; TRBD2 is a possible D gene (6 bases). V was pared by 6 bases and J by 2 bases, with 14 bases between. The CDR3 contains 14 residues. Germline V CDR1 and CDR2: SGHAT, FQDESV (reference sequence). DNA for the CDR3: TGTGCCAGCAGTATCGGGGACTTGACCTACGAGCAGTACTTC. Translating it yields CASSIGDLTYEQYF.

The chain joins TRBV5-8 to TRBJ1-1; weak D call: TRBD1 (5 bases). Trimming took off 5 bases at V and 6 bases at J, with 17 bases between the two ends. CDR1 and CDR2 from the germline V gene are SGHTS and YDEGEE. This CDR3 region has 14 residues. Here the CDR3 DNA reads TGTGCCAGCAGGTCCCCCGGGCAGGGACCTGAAGCTTTCTTT. It yields the protein CASRSPGQGPEAFF.